Included here is one T cell receptor (beta chain) sequence, with context. It lacks a known antigen. Base qualities are missing; no much larger clone stands one base away. This record belongs to a study of cytotoxic CD8 clonotypes in ibrutinib-treated CLL (dated by TCRdb to the early 2020s). Study-level background: The cohort had about a dozen relapsed/refractory and 15 treatment-naive patients; 17 to 18 were IGHV unmutated. Responses were partial in some 24 patients and complete in 2; after median approximately 69 months follow-up, around 15 stayed in remission and about twelve progressed. Samples at response were collected after a median of about 11 months of treatment, with a range of roughly 6 to 40 months. On average, each sample had approximately 280,000 productive templates and approximately 100,000 productive rearrangements. Longitudinal samples were available for about 30% of the 86 trial participants. Cryopreserved peripheral blood mononuclear cells were obtained before treatment, at response, and at either sustained remission or disease progression.

Each clonotype received, on average, 10x coverage in deep resolution sequencing performed on a MiSeq, where the target depth lay between 1 in 1 million and 1 in 200,000 T cells. The immunoSEQ hsTCRB Kit was used to generate TCR beta libraries. Per the original workflow: The data were analyzed with ImmunoSEQ Analyzer and ImmunoSEQ Data Assistant, and V, D and J gene assignments followed IMGT definitions. Clonality, which ranges from 0 to 1, was calculated as one minus the normalized Shannon entropy of productive rearrangement frequencies. Public clonotype analysis was restricted to overrepresented clonotypes comprising at least 0.05% of each patient's repertoire. Approximately 13 age-matched healthy donor repertoires from immuneACCESS served as clonality controls. Drawn from immuneACCESS, this table holds only the in-frame rearrangements with V and J called that TCRdb kept. Clones are partly lost; checked studies trace under half to an unresolved V gene and leave the rest unexplained. Clonal size and the V and J genes are those of that table, whereas D and trimming came from the DNA. A total of around 310,000 clones appear in this sample, about 77% of them only once. More than 6% of the sample is taken by the ten largest.

Broader findings and caveats from the paper: Baseline clonality was found to be higher than that of age-matched healthy donors and was strongly correlated with circulating CD8+ T-cell counts. Clonality rose at ibrutinib response, remained stable during sustained remission, and dropped back toward baseline at progression. Public clonotypes were rare and either shrank or stayed stable during treatment, and the rise in clonality at ibrutinib response reflected expansion of private clonotypes. Lymph node repertoires were not examined, and the timing of sampling was not matched between patients in sustained remission and those whose disease progressed.

CDR3 length: 13 amino acids, cysteine to phenylalanine. Only CDR3 DNA remains: 39 bases, in frame from the first base. According to the germline V gene, CDR1 reads MNHNS and CDR2 reads SASEGT. V lost 7 bases and J lost 2 bases; the stretch between them is 11 bases long. For TCR beta library preparation, roughly 2 micrograms of genomic DNA were extracted from the cryopreserved PBMCs. Longitudinal blood samples from CLL patients on ibrutinib monotherapy were analyzed using high-throughput TCR beta sequencing. The patients took part in an open-label, single-center phase 2 trial of ibrutinib monotherapy.

The clonotype comes from a human donor with chronic lymphocytic leukemia. The sequences come from PBMCs, collected before ibrutinib treatment. In this chain, TRBV6-1 is recombined with TRBJ1-2; no D gene can be assigned with confidence. In nucleotides, the sequence is TGTGCCAGCATATTTCGGCAGAACTATGGCTACACCTTC. This codes for CASIFRQNYGYTF.